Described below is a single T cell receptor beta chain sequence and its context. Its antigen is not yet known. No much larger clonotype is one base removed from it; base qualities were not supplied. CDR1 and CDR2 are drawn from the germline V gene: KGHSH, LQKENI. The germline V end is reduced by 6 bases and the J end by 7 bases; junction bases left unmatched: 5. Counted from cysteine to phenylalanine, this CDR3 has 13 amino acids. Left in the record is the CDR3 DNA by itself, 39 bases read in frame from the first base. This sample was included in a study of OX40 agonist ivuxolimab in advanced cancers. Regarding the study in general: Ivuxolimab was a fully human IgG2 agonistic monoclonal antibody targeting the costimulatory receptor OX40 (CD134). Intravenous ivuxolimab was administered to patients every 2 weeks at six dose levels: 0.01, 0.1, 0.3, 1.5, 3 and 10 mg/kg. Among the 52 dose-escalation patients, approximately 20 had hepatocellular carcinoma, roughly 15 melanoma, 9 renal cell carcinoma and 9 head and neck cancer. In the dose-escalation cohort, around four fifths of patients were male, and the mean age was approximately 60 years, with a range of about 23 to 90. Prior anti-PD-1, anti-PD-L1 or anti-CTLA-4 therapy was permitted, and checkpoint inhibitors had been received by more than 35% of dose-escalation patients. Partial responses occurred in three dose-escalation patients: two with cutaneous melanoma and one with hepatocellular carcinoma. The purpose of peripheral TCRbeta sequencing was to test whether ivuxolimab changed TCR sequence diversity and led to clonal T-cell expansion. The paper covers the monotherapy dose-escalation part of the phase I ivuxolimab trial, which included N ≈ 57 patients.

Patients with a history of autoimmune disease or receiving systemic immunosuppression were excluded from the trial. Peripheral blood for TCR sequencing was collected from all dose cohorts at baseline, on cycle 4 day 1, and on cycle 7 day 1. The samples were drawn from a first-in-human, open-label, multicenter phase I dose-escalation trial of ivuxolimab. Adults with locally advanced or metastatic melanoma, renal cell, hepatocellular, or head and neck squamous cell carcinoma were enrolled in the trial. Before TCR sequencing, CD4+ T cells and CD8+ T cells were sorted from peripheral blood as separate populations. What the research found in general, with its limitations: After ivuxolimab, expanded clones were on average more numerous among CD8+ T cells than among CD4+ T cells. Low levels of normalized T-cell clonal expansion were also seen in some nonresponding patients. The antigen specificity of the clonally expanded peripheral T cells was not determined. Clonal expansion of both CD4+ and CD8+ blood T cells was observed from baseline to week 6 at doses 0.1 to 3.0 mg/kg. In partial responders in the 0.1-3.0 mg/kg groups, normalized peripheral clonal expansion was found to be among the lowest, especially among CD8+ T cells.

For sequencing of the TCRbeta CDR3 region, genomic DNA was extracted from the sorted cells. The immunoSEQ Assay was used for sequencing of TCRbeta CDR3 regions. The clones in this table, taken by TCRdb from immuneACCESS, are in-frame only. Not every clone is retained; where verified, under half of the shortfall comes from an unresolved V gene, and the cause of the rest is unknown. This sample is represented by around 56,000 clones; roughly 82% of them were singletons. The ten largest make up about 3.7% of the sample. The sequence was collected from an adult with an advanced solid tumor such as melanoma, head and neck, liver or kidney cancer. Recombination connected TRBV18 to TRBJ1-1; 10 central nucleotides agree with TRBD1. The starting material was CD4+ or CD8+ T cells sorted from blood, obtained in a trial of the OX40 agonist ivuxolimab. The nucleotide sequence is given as TGTGCCAGCTCCTTTGACAGGGGGCGTGAAGCTTTCTTT. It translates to CASSFDRGREAFF.